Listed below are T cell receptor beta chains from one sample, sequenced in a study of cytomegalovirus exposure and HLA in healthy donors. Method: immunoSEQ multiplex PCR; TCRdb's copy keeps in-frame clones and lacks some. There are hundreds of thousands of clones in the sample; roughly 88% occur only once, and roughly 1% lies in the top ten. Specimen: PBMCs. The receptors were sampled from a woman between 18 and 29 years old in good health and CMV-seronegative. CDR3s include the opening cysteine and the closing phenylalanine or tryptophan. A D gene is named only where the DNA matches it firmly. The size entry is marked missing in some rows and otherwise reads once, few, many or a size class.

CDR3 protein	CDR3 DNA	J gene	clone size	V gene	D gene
CASSLGGVDEQYF	TGTGCCAGCAGCTTAGGGGGCGTGGACGAGCAGTACTTC	TRBJ2-7	NA	TRBV7-9	NA
CASSVASENTEAFF	TGTGCCAGCAGCGTAGCCAGTGAGAACACTGAAGCTTTCTTT	TRBJ1-1	NA	TRBV9	NA
CASSPDRARLEAFF	TGTGCCAGCTCACCTGACAGGGCCCGTCTGGAAGCTTTCTTT	TRBJ1-1	NA	TRBV18	TRBD1
CASSQLWNTEAFF	TGCGCCAGCAGCCAACTCTGGAACACTGAAGCTTTCTTT	TRBJ1-1	few	TRBV4-1	NA
CASSSPDRGMDSYEQYF	TGTGCCAGCAGTTCGCCGGACAGGGGAATGGACTCCTACGAGCAGTACTTC	TRBJ2-7	NA	TRBV28	TRBD1
CASSDIAYEQYF	TGTGCCAGCAGTGACATTGCCTACGAGCAGTACTTC	TRBJ2-7	NA	TRBV2	NA
CASSTGVHQPQHF	TGTGCCAGCAGCACAGGGGTCCATCAGCCCCAGCATTTT	TRBJ1-5	NA	TRBV6-5	TRBD1
CASSLGQSVNYGYTF	TGCGCCAGCAGCTTGGGACAGAGCGTAAACTATGGCTACACCTTC	TRBJ1-2	NA	TRBV5-1	NA
CASSSLQVTGELFF	TGCGCCAGCAGCTCACTCCAAGTGACCGGGGAGCTGTTTTTT	TRBJ2-2	NA	TRBV4-3	NA
CASSIGLERPTRFDEQFF	TGTGCCAGCAGCATCGGACTGGAACGACCCACAAGGTTCGATGAGCAGTTCTTC	TRBJ2-1	NA	TRBV7-2	NA
CATRNDRDRGNEKLFF	TGTGCCACCAGGAACGACCGGGACAGGGGCAATGAAAAACTGTTTTTT	TRBJ1-4	NA	TRBV15	TRBD1
CASCPGVWQPQHF	TGCGCCAGCTGCCCCGGGGTGTGGCAGCCCCAGCATTTT	TRBJ1-5	few	TRBV10-2	NA
CASNMVAGYTDTQYF	TGTGCCAGCAACATGGTAGCGGGGTACACAGATACGCAGTATTTT	TRBJ2-3	NA	TRBV28	TRBD2
CASSFGDSGRISYEQYF	TGCGCCAGCAGCTTCGGGGATAGCGGGAGAATCTCCTACGAGCAGTACTTC	TRBJ2-7	once	TRBV5-1	TRBD2
CASSYDEGSGNEKLFF	TGTGCCAGCAGTTATGACGAGGGTTCGGGGAATGAAAAACTGTTTTTT	TRBJ1-4	few	TRBV6-6	NA
CASSENRSEQYF	TGTGCCAGCAGTGAAAACAGGAGCGAGCAGTACTTC	TRBJ2-7	NA	TRBV2	NA
CASSLAGTVTDTQYF	TGCGCCAGCAGCTTGGCCGGGACAGTCACAGATACGCAGTATTTT	TRBJ2-3	NA	TRBV5-1	TRBD1
CASSVSGVLSADTQYF	TGTGCCAGCAGCGTATCGGGAGTTTTGTCTGCAGATACGCAGTATTTT	TRBJ2-3	NA	TRBV9	NA
CASSPTSGRLHEQYF	TGTGCCAGCAGCCCGACTAGCGGGAGACTCCACGAGCAGTACTTC	TRBJ2-7	NA	TRBV2	TRBD2
CASSQGTGANSPLHF	TGTGCCAGCAGCCAAGGGACAGGCGCCAATTCACCCCTCCACTTT	TRBJ1-6	NA	TRBV7-3	TRBD1
CASKTISGNTIYF	TGTGCCAGCAAGACAATCTCTGGAAACACCATATATTTT	TRBJ1-3	once	TRBV27	NA
CASRRTGGFEQYF	TGTGCCAGCAGGAGGACAGGGGGCTTCGAGCAGTACTTC	TRBJ2-7	NA	TRBV27	TRBD1
CASRNTGLQPQHF	TGTGCCAGCAGAAATACAGGGTTGCAGCCCCAGCATTTT	TRBJ1-5	NA	TRBV28	NA
CASSPRNTMNTEAFF	TGTGCCAGCAGCCCACGAAACACGATGAACACTGAAGCTTTCTTT	TRBJ1-1	NA	TRBV9	NA
CASSLEAGLTDTQYF	TGCGCCAGCAGCTTAGAAGCGGGGCTCACAGATACGCAGTATTTT	TRBJ2-3	NA	TRBV5-1	TRBD2
CASSIRDRAYEQYF	TGTGCCAGTAGTATAAGGGACAGGGCCTACGAGCAGTACTTC	TRBJ2-7	NA	TRBV19	TRBD1
CASSQDRPSGRAQYF	TGTGCCAGCAGCCAAGATCGCCCTAGCGGGAGAGCCCAGTACTTC	TRBJ2-5	NA	TRBV14	TRBD2
CASSGTSGTYEQYF	TGCGCCAGCAGCGGGACTAGCGGGACCTACGAGCAGTACTTC	TRBJ2-7	NA	TRBV10-2	TRBD2
CASSLEPLDSITGELFF	TGTGCCAGCAGCTTAGAACCCCTGGACTCAATCACCGGGGAGCTGTTTTTT	TRBJ2-2	NA	TRBV7-2	NA
CASSEQLNTEAFF	TGCGCCAGCAGTGAACAATTGAACACTGAAGCTTTCTTT	TRBJ1-1	few	TRBV10-1	NA
CASSQDSQGIYEQYF	TGCGCCAGCAGCCAAGATTCGCAGGGTATCTACGAGCAGTACTTC	TRBJ2-7	NA	TRBV4-1	NA
CASSLRGAILEAFF	TGTGCCAGCAGCTTACGGGGGGCGATCCTCGAAGCTTTCTTT	TRBJ1-1	NA	TRBV7-9	NA
CASSRMRDNEQFF	TGTGCCAGCAGCCGAATGCGGGACAATGAGCAGTTCTTC	TRBJ2-1	NA	TRBV14	NA
CASSYFGTGRTGELFF	TGTGCCAGCAGTTACTTTGGGACAGGGAGGACCGGGGAGCTGTTTTTT	TRBJ2-2	NA	TRBV6-5	TRBD1
CASSPSTGPGNTIYF	TGTGCCAGCTCACCGTCCACAGGGCCTGGAAACACCATATATTTT	TRBJ1-3	NA	TRBV18	NA
CASSSSRQGLKQYF	TGTGCCAGCAGCTCCTCCCGACAGGGCCTAAAACAGTACTTC	TRBJ2-7	NA	TRBV7-8	TRBD1
CASSQTGGENQPQHF	TGTGCCAGCAGCCAAACAGGGGGTGAAAATCAGCCCCAGCATTTT	TRBJ1-5	NA	TRBV6-1	TRBD1
CASISAYEQYF	TGTGCCAGCATATCAGCCTACGAGCAGTACTTC	TRBJ2-7	NA	TRBV28	NA
CASSPGQGRGYTF	TGTGCCAGCAGCCCTGGACAGGGGCGAGGCTACACCTTC	TRBJ1-2	NA	TRBV28	TRBD1
CASSKETGAGETQYF	TGTGCCAGCAGTAAAGAGACAGGGGCGGGGGAGACCCAGTACTTC	TRBJ2-5	NA	TRBV2	TRBD1